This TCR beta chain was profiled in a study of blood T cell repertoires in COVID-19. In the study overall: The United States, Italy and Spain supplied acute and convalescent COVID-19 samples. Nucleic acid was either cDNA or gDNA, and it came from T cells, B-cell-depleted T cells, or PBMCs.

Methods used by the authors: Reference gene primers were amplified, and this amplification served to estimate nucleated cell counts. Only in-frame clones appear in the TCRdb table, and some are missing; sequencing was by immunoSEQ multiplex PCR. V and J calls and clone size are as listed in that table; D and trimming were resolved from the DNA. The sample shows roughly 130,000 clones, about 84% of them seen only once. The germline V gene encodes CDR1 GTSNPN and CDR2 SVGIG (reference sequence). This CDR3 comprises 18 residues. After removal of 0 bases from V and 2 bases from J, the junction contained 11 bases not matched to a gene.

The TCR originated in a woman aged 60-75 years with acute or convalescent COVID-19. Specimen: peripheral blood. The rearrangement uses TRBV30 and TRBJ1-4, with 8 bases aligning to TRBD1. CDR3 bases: TGTGCCTGGAGTGTAGACCGGACAGGGCGGGCGACTAATGAAAAACTGTTTTTT. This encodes CAWSVDRTGRATNEKLFF.